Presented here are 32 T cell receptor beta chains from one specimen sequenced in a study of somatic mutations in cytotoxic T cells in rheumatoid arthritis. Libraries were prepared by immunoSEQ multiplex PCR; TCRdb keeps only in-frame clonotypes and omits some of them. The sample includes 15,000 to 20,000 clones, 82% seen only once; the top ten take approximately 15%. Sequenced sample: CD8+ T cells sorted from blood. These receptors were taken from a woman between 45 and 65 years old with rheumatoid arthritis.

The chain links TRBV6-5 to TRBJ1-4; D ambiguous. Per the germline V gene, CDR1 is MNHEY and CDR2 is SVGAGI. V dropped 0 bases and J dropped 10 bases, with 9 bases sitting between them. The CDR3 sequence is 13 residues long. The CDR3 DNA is TGTGCCAGCAGTTACTCGTCGGGCGGAAAACTGTTTTTT. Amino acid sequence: CASSYSSGGKLFF.

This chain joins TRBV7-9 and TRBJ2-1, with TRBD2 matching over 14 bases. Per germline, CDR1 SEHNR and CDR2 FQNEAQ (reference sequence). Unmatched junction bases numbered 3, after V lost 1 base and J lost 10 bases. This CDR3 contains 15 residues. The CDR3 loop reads CASSLETSGGAEQFF. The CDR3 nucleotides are TGTGCCAGCAGCTTAGAGACTAGCGGGGGGGCGGAGCAGTTCTTC.

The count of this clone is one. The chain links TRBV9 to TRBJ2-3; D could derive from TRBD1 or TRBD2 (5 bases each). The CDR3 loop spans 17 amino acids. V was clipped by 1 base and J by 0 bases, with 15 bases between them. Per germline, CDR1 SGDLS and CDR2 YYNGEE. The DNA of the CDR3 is TGTGCCAGCAGCGTATCTGGTGGGGGTACTAGCACAGATACGCAGTATTTT. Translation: CASSVSGGGTSTDTQYF.

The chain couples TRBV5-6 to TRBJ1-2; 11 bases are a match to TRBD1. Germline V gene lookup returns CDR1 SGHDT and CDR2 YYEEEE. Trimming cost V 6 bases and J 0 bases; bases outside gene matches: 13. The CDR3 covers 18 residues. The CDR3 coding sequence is TGTGCCAGCACCCACGTTTGGACAGGGGGCGCCTCTAACTATGGCTACACCTTC. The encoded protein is CASTHVWTGGASNYGYTF.

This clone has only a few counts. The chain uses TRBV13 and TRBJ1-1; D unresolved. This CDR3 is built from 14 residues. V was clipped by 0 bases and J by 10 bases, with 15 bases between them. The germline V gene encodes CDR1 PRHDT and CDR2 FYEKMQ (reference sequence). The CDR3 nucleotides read TGTGCCAGCAGCTTAGGCCAAGAACCCGGCGTAGCTTTCTTT. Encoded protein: CASSLGQEPGVAFF.

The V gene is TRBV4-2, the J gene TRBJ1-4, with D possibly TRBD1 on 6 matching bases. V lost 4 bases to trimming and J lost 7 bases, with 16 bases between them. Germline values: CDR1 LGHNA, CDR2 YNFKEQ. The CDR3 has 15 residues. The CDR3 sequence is CASSPPQGIAEKLFF. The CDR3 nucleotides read TGTGCCAGCAGCCCTCCTCAGGGGATCGCTGAAAAACTGTTTTTT.

CDR3 sequence: CASSTVSSGNTIYF. The CDR3 DNA reads TGTGCCAGCTCTACAGTTTCCTCTGGAAACACCATATATTTT. The genes are TRBV14 and TRBJ1-3; no firm D call. This CDR3 spans 14 amino acids. Trimming took 8 bases from V and 0 from J, leaving 11 bases between them. The germline CDR1 and CDR2 sequences are SGHDN and FVKESK.

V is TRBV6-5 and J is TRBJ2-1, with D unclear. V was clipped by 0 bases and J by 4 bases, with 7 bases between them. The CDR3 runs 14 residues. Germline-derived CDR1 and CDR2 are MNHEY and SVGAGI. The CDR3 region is CASSYSDQYNEQFF. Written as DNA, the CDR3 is TGTGCCAGCAGTTACTCCGACCAATACAATGAGCAGTTCTTC.

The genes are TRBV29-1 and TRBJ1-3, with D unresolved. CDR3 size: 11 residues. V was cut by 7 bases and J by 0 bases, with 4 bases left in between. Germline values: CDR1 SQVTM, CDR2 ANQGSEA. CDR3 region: CSAFSGNTIYF. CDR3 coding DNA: TGCAGCGCATTCTCTGGAAACACCATATATTTT.

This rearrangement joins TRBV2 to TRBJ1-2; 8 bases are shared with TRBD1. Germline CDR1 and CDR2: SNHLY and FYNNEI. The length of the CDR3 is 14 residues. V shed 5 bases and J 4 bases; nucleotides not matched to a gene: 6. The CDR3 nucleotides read TGTGCCAGCAGTCCAGGACAGGGCCGCTATGGCTACACCTTC. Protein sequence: CASSPGQGRYGYTF.

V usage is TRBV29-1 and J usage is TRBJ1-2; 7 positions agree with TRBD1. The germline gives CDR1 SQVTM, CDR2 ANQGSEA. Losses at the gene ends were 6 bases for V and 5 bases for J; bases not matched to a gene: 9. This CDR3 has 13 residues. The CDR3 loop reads CSVWTGLLYGYTF. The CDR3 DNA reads TGCAGCGTGTGGACAGGCCTTCTTTATGGCTACACCTTC.

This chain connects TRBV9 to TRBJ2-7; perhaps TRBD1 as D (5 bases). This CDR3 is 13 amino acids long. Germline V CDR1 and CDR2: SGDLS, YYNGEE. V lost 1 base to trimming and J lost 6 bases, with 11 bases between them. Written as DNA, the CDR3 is TGTGCCAGCAGCGTACAGGGTCAATCCGAGCAGTACTTC. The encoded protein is CASSVQGQSEQYF.

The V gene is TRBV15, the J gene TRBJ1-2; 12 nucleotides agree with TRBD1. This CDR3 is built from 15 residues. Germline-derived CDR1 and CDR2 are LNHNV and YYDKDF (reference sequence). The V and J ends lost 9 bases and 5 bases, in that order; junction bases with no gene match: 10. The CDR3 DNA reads TGTGCCACTTGGGACAGGGGGCTAGTCGGGTATGGCTACACCTTC. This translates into CATWDRGLVGYGYTF. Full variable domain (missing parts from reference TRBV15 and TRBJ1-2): DAMVIQNPRYQVTQFGKPVTLSCSQTLNHNVMYWYQQKSSQAPKLLFHYYDKDFNNEADTPDNFQSRRPNTSFCFLDIRSPGLGDTAMYLCATWDRGLVGYGYTFGSGTRLTVV.

The CDR3 bases are TGTGCCAGCAGCTTAGTGAATGCGGACTATGGCTACACCTTC. This codes for CASSLVNADYGYTF. The rearrangement uses TRBV11-2 and TRBJ1-2; D gene ambiguous. The CDR3 has 14 residues. The V and J ends lost 1 base and 3 bases respectively, with 9 bases between them. From germline, CDR1 is SGHAT and CDR2 FQNNGV.

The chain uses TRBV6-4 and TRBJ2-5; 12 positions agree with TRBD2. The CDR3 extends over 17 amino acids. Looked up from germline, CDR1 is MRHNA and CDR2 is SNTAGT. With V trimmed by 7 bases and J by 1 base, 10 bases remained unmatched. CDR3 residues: CASTPGLAGGGQETQYF. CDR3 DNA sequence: TGTGCCAGCACTCCGGGCCTAGCGGGAGGGGGCCAAGAGACCCAGTACTTC.

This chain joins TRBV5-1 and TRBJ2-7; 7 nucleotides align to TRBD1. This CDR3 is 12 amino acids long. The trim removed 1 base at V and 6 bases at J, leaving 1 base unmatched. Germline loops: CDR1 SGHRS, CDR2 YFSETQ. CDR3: CASSLTGAEQYF. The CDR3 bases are TGCGCCAGCAGCTTGACAGGGGCCGAGCAGTACTTC.

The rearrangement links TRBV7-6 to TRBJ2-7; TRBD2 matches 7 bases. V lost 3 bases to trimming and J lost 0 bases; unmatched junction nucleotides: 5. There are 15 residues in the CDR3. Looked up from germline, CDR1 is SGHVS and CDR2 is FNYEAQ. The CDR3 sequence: CASSFSGGSSYEQYF. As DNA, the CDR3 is TGTGCCAGCAGCTTCTCCGGCGGGAGCTCCTACGAGCAGTACTTC.

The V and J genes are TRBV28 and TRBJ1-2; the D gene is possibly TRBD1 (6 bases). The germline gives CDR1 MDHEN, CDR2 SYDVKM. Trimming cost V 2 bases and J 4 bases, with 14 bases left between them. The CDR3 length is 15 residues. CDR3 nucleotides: TGTGCCAGCAGTTTACTTCCAGGGGCGGTCTATGGCTACACCTTC. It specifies CASSLLPGAVYGYTF.

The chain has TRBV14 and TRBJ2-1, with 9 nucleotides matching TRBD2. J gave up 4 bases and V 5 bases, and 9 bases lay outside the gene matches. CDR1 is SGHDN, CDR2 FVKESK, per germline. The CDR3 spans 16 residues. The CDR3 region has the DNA TGTGCCAGCAGCAAGCCGGGACTAGCAGTTTACAATGAGCAGTTCTTC. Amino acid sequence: CASSKPGLAVYNEQFF.

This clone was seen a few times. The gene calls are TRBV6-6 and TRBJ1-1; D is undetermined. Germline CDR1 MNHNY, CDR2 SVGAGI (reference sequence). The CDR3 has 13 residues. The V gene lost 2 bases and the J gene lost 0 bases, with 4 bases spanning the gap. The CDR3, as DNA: TGTGCCAGCAGTTACGGGATGAACACTGAAGCTTTCTTT. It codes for CASSYGMNTEAFF.

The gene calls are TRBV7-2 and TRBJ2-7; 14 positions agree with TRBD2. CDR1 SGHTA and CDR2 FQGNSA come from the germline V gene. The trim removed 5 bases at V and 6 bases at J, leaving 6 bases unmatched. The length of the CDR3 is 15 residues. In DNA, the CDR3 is TGTGCCAGCAGCCCCCCGGGACTAGCGGGAGTCGAGCAGTACTTC. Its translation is CASSPPGLAGVEQYF. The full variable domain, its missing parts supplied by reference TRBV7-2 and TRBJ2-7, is GAGVSQSPSNKVTEKGKDVELRCDPISGHTALYWYRQSLGQGLEFLIYFQGNSAPDKSGLPSDRFSAERTGGSVSTLTIQRTQQEDSAVYLCASSPPGLAGVEQYFGPGTRLTVT.

DNA of the CDR3: TGCAGCGTTGAAGAGCAAAGGACACTTCGAGGCTACACCTTC. Amino acids: CSVEEQRTLRGYTF. The J gene is TRBJ1-2, the V gene TRBV29-1; possible D gene TRBD1, 5 bases. Trimming cost V 0 bases and J 8 bases, with 16 bases left between them. Germline CDR1 reads SQVTM; CDR2 reads ANQGSEA. CDR3 length: 14 residues.

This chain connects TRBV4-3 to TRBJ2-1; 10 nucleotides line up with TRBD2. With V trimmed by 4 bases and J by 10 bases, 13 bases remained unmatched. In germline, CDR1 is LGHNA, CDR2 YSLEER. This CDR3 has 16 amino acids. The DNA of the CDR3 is TGCGCCAGCAGCCCCTCCCGGGCTAGCGGGAGTGGCGAGCAGTTCTTC. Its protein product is CASSPSRASGSGEQFF.

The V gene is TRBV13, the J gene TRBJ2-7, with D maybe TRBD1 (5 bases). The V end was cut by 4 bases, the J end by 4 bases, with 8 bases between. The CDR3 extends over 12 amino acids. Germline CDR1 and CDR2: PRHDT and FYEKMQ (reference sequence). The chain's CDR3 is CASSSRGYEQYF. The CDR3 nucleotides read TGTGCCAGCAGCTCAAGGGGTTACGAGCAGTACTTC.

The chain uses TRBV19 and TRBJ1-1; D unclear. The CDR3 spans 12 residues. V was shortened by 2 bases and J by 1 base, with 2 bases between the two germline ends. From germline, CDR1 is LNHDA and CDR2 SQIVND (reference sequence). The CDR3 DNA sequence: TGTGCCAGTAGTATAAGGAACACTGAAGCTTTCTTT. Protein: CASSIRNTEAFF.

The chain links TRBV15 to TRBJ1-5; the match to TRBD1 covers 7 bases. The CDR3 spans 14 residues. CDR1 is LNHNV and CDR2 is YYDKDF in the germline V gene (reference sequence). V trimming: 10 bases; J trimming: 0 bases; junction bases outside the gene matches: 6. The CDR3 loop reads CASRQGDSNQPQHF. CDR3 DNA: TGTGCCAGCAGGCAGGGGGATAGCAATCAGCCCCAGCATTTT.

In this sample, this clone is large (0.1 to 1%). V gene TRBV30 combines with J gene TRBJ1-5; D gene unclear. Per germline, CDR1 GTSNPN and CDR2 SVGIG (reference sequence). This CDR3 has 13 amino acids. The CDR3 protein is CACGSLNNQPQHF. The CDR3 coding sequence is TGTGCGTGCGGGTCCCTCAACAATCAGCCCCAGCATTTT.

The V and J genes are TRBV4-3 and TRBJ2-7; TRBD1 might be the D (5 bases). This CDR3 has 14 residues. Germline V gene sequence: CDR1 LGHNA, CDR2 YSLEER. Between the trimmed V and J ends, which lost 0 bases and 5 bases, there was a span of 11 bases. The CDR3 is CASSQERGAHEQYF. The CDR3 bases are TGCGCCAGCAGCCAAGAAAGGGGTGCCCACGAGCAGTACTTC.

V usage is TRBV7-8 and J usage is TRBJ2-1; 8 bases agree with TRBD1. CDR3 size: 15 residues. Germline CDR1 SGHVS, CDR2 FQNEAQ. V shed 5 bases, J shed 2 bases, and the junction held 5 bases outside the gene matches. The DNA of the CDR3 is TGTGCCAGCAGCGAAGGACAGGGTCCCTACAATGAGCAGTTCTTC. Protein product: CASSEGQGPYNEQFF.

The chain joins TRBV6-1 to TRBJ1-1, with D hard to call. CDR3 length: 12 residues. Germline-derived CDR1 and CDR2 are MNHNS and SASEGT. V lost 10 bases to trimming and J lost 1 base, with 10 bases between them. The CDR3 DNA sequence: TGTGCCACCGTTTTAGGGAACACTGAAGCTTTCTTT. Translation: CATVLGNTEAFF.

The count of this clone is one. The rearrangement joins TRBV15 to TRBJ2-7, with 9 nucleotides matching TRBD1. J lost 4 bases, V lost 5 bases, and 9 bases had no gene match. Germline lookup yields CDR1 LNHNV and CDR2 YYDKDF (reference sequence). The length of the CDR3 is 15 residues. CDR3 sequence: CATSVAGQGFYEQYF. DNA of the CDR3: TGTGCCACCAGCGTGGCCGGACAGGGGTTTTACGAGCAGTACTTC.

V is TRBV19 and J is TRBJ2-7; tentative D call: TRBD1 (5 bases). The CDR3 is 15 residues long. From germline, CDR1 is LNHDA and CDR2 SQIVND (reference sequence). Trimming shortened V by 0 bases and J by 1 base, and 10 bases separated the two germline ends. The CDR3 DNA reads TGTGCCAGTAGTATAGAATTAGCAGGGTCCTACGAGCAGTACTTC. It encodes CASSIELAGSYEQYF.